This T cell receptor beta chain was retrieved from a study of response to subunit inactivated influenza vaccine. Broader study findings: With each seasonal influenza vaccination, the authors suggested, few new T cells are recruited.

TCRdb independently ran MiXCR on the RT-PCR reads; one entry per CDR3 protein. There are 490,000 or so distinct CDR3 sequences in the sample; 6% to 9% occur only once, and 10% to 15% lies in the top ten. This clonotype has just a few counts. Its specificity is unknown. Germline CDR1 reads DFQATT; CDR2 reads SNEGSKA (reference sequence). Trimming cost V 5 bases and J 2 bases; bases outside gene matches: 12. The CDR3 extends over 16 amino acids. The rearrangement links TRBV20-1 to TRBJ2-7, with 10 nucleotides matching TRBD2. The source of this sequence is a man aged 45 to 70 who received an inactivated influenza vaccine. This material consisted of PBMCs from blood, taken about 24 months after vaccination. CDR3 sequence (DNA): TGCAGTGCTGTTTCTCGAGCGGGAGGGTTACCCTACGAGCAGTACTTC. It codes for CSAVSRAGGLPYEQYF.